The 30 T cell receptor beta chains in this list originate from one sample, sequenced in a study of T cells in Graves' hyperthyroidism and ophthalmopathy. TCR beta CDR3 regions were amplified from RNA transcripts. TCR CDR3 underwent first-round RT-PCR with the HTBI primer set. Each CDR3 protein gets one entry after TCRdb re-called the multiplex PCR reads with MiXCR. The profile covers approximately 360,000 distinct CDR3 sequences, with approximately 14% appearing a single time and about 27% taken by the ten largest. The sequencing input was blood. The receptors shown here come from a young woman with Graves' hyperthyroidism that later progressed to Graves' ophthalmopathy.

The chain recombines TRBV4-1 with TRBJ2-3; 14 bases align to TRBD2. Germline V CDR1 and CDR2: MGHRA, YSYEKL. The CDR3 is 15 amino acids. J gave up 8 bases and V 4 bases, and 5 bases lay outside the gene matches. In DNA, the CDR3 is TGCGCCAGCAGCCGACTAGCGGGAGGGCCGGGTACGCAGTATTTT. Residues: CASSRLAGGPGTQYF.

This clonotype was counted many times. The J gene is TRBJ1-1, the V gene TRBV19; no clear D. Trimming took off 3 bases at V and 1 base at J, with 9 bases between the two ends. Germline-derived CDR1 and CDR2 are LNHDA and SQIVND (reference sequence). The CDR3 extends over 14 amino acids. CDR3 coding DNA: TGTGCCAGTAGTATGCGGGAGGAGAACACTGAAGCTTTCTTT. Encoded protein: CASSMREENTEAFF.

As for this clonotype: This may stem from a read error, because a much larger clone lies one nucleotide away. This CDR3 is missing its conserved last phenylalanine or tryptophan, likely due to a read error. The CDR3 DNA reads as TGCAGTGCTCGACTAGGGACTAGCGGGAGTGCAGATACGCAGTATTCT. As protein: CSARLGTSGSADTQYS. This sequence joins TRBV20-1 and TRBJ2-3; 14 positions match TRBD2. The germline V gene has CDR1 DFQATT and CDR2 SNEGSKA (reference sequence). V trimming: 5 bases; J trimming: 4 bases; junction bases outside the gene matches: 8. The CDR3 totals 16 residues.

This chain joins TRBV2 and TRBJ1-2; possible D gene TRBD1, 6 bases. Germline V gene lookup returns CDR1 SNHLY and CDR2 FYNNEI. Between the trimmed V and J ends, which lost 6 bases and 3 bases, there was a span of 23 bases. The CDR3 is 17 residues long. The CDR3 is CASRLGRGFISDYGYTF. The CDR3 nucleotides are TGTGCCAGCAGGCTGGGCAGGGGTTTTATTTCGGACTATGGCTACACCTTC.

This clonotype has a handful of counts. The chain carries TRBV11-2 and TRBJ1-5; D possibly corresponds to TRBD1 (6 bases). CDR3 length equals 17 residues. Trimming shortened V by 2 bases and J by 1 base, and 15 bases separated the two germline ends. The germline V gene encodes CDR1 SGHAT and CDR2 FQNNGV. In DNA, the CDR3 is TGTGCCAGCAGCTTAAGAGAGGGCAGGGGCAGCAATCAGCCCCAGCATTTT. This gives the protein CASSLREGRGSNQPQHF.

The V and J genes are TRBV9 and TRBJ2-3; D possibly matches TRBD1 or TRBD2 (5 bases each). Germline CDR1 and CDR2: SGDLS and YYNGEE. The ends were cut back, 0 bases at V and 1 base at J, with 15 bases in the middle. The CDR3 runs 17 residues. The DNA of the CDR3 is TGTGCCAGCAGCGTAGACCCCTTGAGGGGAGGCACAGATACGCAGTATTTT. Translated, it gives CASSVDPLRGGTDTQYF.

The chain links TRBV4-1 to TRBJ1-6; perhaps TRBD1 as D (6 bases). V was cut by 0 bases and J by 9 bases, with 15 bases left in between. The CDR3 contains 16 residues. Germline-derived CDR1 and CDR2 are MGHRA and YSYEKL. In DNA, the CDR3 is TGCGCCAGCAGCCAAGAATCAAAGGGCAGGGGTTCACCCCTCCACTTT. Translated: CASSQESKGRGSPLHF.

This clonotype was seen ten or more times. The DNA of the CDR3 is TGCAGTGCTAGTACCGGCGGGAGTTTCGCAGATACGCAGTATTTT. Amino acid sequence: CSASTGGSFADTQYF. The V and J genes are TRBV20-1 and TRBJ2-3, with 7 nucleotides matching TRBD2. The CDR3 spans 15 residues. The germline gives CDR1 DFQATT, CDR2 SNEGSKA (reference sequence). V lost 3 bases to trimming and J lost 4 bases; unmatched junction nucleotides: 10.

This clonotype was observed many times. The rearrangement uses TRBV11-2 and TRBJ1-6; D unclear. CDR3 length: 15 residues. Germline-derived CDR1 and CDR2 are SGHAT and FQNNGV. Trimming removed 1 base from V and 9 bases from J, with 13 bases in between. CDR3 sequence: CASSLADGPGSPLHF. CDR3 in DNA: TGTGCCAGCAGCTTAGCGGACGGGCCTGGTTCACCCCTCCACTTT.

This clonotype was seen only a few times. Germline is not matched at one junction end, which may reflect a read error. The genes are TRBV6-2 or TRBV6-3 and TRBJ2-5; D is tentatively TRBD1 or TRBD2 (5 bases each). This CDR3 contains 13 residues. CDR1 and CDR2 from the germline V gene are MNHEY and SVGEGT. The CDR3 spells CASSSETPGPRHF. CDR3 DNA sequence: TGTGCCAGCAGTTCCGAAACACCGGGACCCAGACACTTC.

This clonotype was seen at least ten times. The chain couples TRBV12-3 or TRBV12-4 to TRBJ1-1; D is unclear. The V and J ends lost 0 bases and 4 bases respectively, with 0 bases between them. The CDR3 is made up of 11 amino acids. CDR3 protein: CASSLATEAFF. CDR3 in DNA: TGTGCCAGCAGTTTAGCCACTGAAGCTTTCTTT.

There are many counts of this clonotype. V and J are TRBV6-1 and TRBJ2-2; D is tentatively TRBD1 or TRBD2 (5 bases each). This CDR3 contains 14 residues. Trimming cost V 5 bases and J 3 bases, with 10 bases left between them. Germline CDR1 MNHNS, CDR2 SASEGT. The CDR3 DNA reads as TGTGCCAGCAGTTTAGGGACGGACACCGGGGAGCTGTTTTTT. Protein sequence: CASSLGTDTGELFF.

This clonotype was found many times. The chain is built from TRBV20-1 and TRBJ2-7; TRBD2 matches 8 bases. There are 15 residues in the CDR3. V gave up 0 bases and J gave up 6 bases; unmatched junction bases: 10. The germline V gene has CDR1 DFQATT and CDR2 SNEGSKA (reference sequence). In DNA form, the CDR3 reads TGCAGTGCTAGAGATGGCCTACGGGGGGGGTTCGAGCAGTACTTC. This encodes CSARDGLRGGFEQYF.

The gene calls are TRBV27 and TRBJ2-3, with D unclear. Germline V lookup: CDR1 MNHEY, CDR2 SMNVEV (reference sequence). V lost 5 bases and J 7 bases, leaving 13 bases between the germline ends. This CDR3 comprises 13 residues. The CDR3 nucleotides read TGTGCCAGCAGTCCCCGAAAAGGGAATACGCAGTATTTT. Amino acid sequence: CASSPRKGNTQYF.

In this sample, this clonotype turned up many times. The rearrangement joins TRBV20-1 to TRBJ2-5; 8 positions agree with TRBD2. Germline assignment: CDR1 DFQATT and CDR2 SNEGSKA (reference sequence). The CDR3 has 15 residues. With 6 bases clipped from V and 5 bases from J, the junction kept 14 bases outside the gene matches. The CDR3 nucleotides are TGCAGTGCCCCCGGGACTAGTGAACCCTGGGAGACCCAGTACTTC. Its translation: CSAPGTSEPWETQYF.

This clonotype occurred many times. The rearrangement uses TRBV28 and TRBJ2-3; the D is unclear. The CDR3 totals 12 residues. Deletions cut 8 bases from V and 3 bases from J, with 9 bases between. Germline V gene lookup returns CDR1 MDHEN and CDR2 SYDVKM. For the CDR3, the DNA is TGTGCCAGCCAAGGCGTGACAGATACGCAGTATTTT. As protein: CASQGVTDTQYF.

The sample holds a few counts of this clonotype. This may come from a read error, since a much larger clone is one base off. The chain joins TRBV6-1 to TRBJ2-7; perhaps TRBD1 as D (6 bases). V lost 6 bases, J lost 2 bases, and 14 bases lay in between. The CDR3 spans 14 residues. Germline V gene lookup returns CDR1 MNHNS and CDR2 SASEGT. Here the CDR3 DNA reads TGTGCCAGCAGACTAGGGACACCGACCTACGAGCAGTACTTC. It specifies CASRLGTPTYEQYF.

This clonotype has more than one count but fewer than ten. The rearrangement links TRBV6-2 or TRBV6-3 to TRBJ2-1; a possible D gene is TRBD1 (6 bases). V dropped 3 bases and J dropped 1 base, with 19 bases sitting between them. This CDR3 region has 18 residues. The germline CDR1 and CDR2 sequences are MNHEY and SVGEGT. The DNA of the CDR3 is TGTGCCAGCAGTTATTCTTACCATTTCGGGACATCCTACAATGAGCAGTTCTTC. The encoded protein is CASSYSYHFGTSYNEQFF.

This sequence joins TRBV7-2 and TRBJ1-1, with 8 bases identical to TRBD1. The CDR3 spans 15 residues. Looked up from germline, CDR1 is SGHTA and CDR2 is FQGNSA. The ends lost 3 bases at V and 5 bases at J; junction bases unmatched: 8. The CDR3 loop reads CASSFTGGGGTEAFF. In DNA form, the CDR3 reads TGTGCCAGCAGCTTTACAGGGGGGGGTGGGACTGAAGCTTTCTTT.

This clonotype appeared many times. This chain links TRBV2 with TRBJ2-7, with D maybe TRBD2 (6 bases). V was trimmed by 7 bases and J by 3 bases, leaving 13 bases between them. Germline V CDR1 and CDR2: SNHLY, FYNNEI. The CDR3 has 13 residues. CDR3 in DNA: TGTGCCAGCATCCTAGCGCCTCACTACGAGCAGTACTTC. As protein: CASILAPHYEQYF.

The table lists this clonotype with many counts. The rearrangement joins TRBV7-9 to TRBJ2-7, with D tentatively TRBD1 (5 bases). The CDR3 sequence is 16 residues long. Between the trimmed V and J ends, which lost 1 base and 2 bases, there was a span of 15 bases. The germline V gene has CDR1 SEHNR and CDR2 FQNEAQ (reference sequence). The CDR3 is CASSLGIGASAYEQYF. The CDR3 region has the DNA TGTGCCAGCAGCTTAGGGATAGGGGCCTCCGCCTACGAGCAGTACTTC.

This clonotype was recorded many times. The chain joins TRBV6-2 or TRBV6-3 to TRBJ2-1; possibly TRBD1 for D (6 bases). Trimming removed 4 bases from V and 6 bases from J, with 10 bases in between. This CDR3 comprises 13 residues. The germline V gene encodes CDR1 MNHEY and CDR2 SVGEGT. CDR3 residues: CASSFRGGNEQFF. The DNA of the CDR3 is TGTGCCAGCAGTTTCAGAGGGGGCAATGAGCAGTTCTTC.

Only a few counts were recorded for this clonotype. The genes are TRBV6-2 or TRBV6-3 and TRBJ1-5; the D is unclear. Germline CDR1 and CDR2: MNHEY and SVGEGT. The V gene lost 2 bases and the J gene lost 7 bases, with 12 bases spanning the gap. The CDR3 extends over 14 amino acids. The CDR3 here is CASSYLVSGQPQHF. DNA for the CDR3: TGTGCCAGCAGTTACCTCGTTTCTGGGCAGCCCCAGCATTTT.

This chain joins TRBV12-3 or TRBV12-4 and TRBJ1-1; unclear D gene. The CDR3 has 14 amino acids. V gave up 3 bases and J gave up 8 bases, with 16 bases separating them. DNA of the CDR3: TGTGCCAGCAGTTTTTCGACAACCGGAGACGAAGCTTTCTTT. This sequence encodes CASSFSTTGDEAFF.

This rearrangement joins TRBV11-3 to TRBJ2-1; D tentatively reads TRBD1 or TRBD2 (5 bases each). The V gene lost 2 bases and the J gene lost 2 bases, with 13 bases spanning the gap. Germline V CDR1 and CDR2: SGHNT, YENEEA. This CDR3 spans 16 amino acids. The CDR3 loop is CASSLLGGVTYNEQFF. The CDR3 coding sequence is TGTGCCAGCAGCTTACTTGGGGGAGTGACCTACAATGAGCAGTTCTTC.

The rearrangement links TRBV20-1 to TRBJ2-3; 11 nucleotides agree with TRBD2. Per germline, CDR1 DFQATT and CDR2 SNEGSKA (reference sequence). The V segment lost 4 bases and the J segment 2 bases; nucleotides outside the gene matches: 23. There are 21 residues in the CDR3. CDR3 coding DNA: TGCAGTGCTATTGGGGGGGTTCCTGTTCCCGGGACTAGCGGTTCCACAGATACGCAGTATTTT. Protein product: CSAIGGVPVPGTSGSTDTQYF.

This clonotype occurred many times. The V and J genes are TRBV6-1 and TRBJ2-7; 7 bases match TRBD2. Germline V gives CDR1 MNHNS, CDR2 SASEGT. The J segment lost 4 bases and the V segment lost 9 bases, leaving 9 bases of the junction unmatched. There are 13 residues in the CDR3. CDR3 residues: CASCGGGVYEQYF. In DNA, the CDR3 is TGTGCCAGTTGCGGGGGTGGAGTTTACGAGCAGTACTTC.

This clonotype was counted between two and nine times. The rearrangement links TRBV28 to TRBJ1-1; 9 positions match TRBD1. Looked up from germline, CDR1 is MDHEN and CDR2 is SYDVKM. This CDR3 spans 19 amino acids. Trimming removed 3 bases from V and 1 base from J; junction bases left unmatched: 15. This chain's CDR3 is CASSFGWGQGPPGNTEAFF. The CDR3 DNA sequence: TGTGCCAGCAGTTTCGGGTGGGGACAGGGCCCGCCCGGGAACACTGAAGCTTTCTTT. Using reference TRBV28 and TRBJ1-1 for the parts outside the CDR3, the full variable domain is DVKVTQSSRYLVKRTGEKVFLECVQDMDHENMFWYRQDPGLGLRLIYFSYDVKMKEKGDIPEGYSVSREKKERFSLILESASTNQTSMYLCASSFGWGQGPPGNTEAFFGQGTRLTVV.

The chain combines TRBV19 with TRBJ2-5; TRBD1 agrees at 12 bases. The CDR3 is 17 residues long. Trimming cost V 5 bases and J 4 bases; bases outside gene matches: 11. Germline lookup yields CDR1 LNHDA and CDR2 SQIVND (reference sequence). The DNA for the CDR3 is TGTGCCAGTAGTTGGGCCATTGGGACAGGGGGCCGAGAGACCCAGTACTTC. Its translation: CASSWAIGTGGRETQYF.

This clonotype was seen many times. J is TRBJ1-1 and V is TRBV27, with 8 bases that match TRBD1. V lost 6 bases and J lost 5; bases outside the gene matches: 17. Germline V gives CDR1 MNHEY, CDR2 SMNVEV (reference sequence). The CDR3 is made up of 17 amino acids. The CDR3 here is CASRGPRSGGSETEAFF. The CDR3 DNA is TGTGCCAGCAGAGGCCCCCGGTCAGGGGGCAGTGAGACTGAAGCTTTCTTT.